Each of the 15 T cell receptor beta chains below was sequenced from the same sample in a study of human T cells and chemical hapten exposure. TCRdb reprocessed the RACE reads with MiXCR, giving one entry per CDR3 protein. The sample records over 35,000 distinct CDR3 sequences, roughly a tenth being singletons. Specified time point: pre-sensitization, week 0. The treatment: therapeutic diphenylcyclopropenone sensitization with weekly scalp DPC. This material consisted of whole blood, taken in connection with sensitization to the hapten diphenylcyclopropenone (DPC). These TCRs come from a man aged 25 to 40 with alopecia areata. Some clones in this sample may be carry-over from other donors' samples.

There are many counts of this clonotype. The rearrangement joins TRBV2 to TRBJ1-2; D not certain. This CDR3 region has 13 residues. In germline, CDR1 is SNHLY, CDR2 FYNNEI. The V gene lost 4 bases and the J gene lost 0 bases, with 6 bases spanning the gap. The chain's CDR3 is CASSVEANYGYTF. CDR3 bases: TGTGCCAGCAGTGTGGAGGCTAACTATGGCTACACCTTC.

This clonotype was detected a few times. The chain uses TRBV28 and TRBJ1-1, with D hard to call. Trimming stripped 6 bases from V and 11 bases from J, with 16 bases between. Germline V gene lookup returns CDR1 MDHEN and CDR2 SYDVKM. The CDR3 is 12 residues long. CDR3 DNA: TGTGCCAGCAGCCAATCGATGGGAACGGCTTTCTTT. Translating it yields CASSQSMGTAFF.

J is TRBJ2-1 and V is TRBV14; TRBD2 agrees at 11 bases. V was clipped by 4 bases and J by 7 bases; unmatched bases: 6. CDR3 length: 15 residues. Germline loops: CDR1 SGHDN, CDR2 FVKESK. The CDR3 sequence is CASSLIAGGVNEQFF. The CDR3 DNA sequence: TGTGCCAGCAGCCTTATAGCGGGAGGGGTGAATGAGCAGTTCTTC.

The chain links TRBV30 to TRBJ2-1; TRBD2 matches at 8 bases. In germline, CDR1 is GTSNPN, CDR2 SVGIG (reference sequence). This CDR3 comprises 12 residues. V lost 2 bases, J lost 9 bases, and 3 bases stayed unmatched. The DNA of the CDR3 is TGTGCCTGGAGTAGAGGGACTAGTGAGCAGTTCTTC. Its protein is CAWSRGTSEQFF.

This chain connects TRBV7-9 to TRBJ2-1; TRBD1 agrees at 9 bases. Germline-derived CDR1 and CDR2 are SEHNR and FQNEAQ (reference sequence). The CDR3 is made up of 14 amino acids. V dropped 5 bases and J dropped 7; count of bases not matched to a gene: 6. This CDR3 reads CASSPGQGWNEQFF. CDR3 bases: TGTGCCAGCAGCCCGGGACAGGGATGGAATGAGCAGTTCTTC. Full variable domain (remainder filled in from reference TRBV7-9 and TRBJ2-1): DTGVSQNPRHKITKRGQNVTFRCDPISEHNRLYWYRQTLGQGPEFLTYFQNEAQLEKSRLLSDRFSAERPKGSFSTLEIQRTEQGDSAMYLCASSPGQGWNEQFFGPGTRLTVL.

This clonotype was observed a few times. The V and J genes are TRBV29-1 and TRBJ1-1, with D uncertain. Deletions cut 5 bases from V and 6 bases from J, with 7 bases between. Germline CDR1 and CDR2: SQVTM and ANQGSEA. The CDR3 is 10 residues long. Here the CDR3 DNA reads TGCAGCGTTCTCACTCCTGAAGCTTTCTTT. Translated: CSVLTPEAFF.

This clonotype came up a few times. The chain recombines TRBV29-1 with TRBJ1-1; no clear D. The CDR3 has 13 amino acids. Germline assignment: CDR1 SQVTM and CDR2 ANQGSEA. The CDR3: CSARMDGNTEAFF. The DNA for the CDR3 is TGCAGTGCTAGAATGGATGGGAACACTGAAGCTTTCTTT.

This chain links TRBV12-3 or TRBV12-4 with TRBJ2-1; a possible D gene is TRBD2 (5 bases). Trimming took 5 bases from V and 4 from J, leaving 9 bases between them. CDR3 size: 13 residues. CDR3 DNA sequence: TGTGCCAGCAGTAATCGGGGTTACAATGAGCAGTTCTTC. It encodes CASSNRGYNEQFF.

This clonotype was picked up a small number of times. The CDR3 DNA reads as TGTGCCAGTAGGCGACAGGTGGCGGGTCAGCCCCAGCATTTT. It codes for CASRRQVAGQPQHF. The chain recombines TRBV19 with TRBJ1-5; D might be TRBD1 (6 bases). The germline V gene encodes CDR1 LNHDA and CDR2 SQIVND (reference sequence). V lost 6 bases and J lost 6, with 15 bases in between. This CDR3 has 14 amino acids.

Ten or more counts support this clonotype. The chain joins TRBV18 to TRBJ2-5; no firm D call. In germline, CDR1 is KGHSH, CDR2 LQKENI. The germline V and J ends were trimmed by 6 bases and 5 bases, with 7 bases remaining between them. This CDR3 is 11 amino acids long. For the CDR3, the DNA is TGTGCCAGCTCCCCGGCGGAGACCCAGTACTTC. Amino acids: CASSPAETQYF.

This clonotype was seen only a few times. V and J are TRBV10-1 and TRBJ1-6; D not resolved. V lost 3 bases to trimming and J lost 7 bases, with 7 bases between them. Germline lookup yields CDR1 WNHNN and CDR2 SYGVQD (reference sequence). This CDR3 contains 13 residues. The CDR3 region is CASSDQVNSPLHF. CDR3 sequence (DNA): TGCGCCAGCAGTGATCAGGTGAATTCACCCCTCCACTTT.

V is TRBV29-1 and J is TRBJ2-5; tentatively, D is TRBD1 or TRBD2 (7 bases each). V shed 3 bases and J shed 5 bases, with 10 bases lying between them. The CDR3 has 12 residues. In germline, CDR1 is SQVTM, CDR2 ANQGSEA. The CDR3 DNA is TGCAGCGTTGACCAGGGGGGGGAGACCCAGTACTTC. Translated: CSVDQGGETQYF.

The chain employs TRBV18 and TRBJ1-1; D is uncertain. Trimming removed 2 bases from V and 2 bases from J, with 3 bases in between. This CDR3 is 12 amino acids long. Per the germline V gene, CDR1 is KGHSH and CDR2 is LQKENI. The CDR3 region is CASSPINTEAFF. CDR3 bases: TGTGCCAGCTCACCAATAAACACTGAAGCTTTCTTT. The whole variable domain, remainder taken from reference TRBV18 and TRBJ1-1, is NAGVMQNPRHLVRRRGQEARLRCSPMKGHSHVYWYRQLPEEGLKFMVYLQKENIIDESGMPKERFSAEFPKEGPSILRIQQVVRGDSAAYFCASSPINTEAFFGQGTRLTVV.

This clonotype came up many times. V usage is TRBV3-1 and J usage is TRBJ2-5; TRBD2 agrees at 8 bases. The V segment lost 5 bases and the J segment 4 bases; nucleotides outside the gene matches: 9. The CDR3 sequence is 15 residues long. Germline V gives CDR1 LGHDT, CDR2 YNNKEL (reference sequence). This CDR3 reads CASSVTRTSSETQYF. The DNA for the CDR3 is TGTGCCAGCAGCGTAACGCGGACTAGCTCAGAGACCCAGTACTTC.

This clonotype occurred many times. The CDR3, as DNA: TGTGCCAGCAGTCTCCGGGACAGGGACCAGCCCCAGCATTTT. Translating gives CASSLRDRDQPQHF. This chain connects TRBV6-5 to TRBJ1-5; 9 bases agree with TRBD1. The germline CDR1 and CDR2 sequences are MNHEY and SVGAGI. CDR3 length: 14 amino acids. Trimming cost V 5 bases and J 7 bases; bases outside gene matches: 6.